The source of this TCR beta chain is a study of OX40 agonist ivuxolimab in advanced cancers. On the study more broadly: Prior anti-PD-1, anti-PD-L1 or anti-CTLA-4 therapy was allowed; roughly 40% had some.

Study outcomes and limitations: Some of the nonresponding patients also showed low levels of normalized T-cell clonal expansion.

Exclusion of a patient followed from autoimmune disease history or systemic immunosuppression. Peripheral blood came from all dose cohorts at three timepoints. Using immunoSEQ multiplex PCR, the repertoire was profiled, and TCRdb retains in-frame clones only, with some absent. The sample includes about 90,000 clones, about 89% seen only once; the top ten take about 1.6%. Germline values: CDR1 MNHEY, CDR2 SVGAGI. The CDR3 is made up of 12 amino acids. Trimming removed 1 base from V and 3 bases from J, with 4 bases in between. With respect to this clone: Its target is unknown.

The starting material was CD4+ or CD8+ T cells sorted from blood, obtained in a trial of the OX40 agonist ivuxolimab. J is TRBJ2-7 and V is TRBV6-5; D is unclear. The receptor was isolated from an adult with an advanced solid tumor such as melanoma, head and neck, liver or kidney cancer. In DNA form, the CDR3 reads TGTGCCAGCAGTTACTTTAACTACGAGCAGTACTTC. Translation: CASSYFNYEQYF.